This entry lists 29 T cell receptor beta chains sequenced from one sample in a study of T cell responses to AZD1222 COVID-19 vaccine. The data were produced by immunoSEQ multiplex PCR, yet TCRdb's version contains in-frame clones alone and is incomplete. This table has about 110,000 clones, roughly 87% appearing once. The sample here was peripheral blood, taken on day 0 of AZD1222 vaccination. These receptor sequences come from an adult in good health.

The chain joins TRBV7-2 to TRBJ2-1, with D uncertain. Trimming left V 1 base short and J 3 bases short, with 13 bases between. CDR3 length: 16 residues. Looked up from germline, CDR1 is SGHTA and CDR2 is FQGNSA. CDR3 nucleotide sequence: TGTGCCAGCAGCTTAGTTGGCAGTAGAGGCTACAATGAGCAGTTCTTC. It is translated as CASSLVGSRGYNEQFF.

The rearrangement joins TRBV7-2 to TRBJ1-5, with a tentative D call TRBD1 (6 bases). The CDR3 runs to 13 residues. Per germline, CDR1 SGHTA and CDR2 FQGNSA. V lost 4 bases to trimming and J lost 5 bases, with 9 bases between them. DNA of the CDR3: TGTGCCAGCAGCTGGGACAATGATCAGCCCCAGCATTTT. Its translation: CASSWDNDQPQHF.

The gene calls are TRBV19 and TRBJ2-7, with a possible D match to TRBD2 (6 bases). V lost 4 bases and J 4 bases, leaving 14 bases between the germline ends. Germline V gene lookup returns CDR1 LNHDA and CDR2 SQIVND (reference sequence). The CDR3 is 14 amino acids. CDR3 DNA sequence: TGTGCCAGTAGTACCGGGACTCTTCCTTACGAGCAGTACTTC. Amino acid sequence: CASSTGTLPYEQYF. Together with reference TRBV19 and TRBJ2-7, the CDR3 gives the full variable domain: DGGITQSPKYLFRKEGQNVTLSCEQNLNHDAMYWYRQDPGQGLRLIYYSQIVNDFQKGDIAEGYSVSREKKESFPLTVTSAQKNPTAFYLCASSTGTLPYEQYFGPGTRLTVT.

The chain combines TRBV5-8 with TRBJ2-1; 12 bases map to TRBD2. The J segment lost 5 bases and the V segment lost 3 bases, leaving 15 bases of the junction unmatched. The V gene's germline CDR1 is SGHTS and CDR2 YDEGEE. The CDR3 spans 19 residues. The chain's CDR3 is CASSSDPHRGLAGDNEQFF. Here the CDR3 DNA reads TGTGCCAGCAGCTCTGATCCCCATCGGGGACTAGCGGGCGACAATGAGCAGTTCTTC.

The CDR3 DNA reads TGTGCCAGCAGCCAAAGACGTCAATACGGGACGAACACTGAAGCTTTCTTT. This codes for CASSQRRQYGTNTEAFF. The chain couples TRBV3-1 (or the pseudogene TRBV3-2) to TRBJ1-1, with D perhaps matching TRBD1 (5 bases). There are 17 residues in the CDR3. Germline CDR1 is LGHDT and CDR2 is YNNKEL (reference sequence). Trimming pared 2 bases from V and 1 base from J, leaving 17 bases between.

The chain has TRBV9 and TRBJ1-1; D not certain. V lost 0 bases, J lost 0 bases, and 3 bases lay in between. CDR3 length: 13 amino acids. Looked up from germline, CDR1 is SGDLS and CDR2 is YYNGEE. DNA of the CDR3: TGTGCCAGCAGCGTAGGGATGAACACTGAAGCTTTCTTT. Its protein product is CASSVGMNTEAFF.

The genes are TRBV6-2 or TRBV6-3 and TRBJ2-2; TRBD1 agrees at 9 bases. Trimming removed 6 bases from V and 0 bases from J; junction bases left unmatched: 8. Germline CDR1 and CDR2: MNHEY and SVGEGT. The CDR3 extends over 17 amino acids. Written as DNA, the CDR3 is TGTGCCAGCAGCTCCGGGACAGGGAACCCGAACACCGGGGAGCTGTTTTTT. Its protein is CASSSGTGNPNTGELFF.

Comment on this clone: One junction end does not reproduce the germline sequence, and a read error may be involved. The CDR3 here is CATSGGQGARDF. CDR3 nucleotide sequence: TGTGCCACCAGTGGGGGACAGGGGGCGAGGGACTTC. This chain joins TRBV24-1 and TRBJ2-5; 12 bases line up with TRBD1. CDR1 is KGHDR, CDR2 SFDVKD, per germline. CDR3 size: 12 residues.

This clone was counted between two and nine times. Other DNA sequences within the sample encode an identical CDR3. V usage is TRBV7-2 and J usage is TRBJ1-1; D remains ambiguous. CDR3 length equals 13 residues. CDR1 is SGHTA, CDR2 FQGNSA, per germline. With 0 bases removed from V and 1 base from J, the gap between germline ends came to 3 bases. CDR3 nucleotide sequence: TGTGCCAGCAGCTTAGCAGGGAACACTGAAGCTTTCTTT. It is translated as CASSLAGNTEAFF.

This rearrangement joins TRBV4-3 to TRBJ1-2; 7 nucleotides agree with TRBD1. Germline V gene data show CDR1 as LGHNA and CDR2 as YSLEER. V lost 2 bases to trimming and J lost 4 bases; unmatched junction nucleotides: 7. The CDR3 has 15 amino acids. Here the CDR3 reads CASSQQQGTGYGYTF. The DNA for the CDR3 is TGCGCCAGCAGCCAACAACAGGGGACGGGCTATGGCTACACCTTC.

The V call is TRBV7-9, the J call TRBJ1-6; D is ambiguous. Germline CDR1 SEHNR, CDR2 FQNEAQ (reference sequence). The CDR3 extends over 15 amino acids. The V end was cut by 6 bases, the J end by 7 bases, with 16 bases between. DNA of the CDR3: TGTGCCAGCAGTGTATCTGGTCGATCGAATTCACCCCTCCACTTT. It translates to CASSVSGRSNSPLHF.

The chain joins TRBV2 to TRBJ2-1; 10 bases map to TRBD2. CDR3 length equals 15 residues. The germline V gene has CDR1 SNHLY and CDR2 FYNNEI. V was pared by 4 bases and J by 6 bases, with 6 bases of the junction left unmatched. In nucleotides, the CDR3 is TGTGCCAGCAGTGCAAGCGGGGGGGCCGTCAATGAGCAGTTCTTC. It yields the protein CASSASGGAVNEQFF.

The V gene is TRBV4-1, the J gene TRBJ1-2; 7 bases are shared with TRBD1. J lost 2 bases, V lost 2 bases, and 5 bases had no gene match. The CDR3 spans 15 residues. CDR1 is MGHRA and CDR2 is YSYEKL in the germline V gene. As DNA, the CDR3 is TGCGCCAGCAGCCAACAAACAGGGGTAAACTATGGCTACACCTTC. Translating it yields CASSQQTGVNYGYTF.

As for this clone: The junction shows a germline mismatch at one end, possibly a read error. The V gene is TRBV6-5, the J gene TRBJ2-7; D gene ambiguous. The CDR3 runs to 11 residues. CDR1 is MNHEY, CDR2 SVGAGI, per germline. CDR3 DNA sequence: TGTGCCAGCAGTTACTCCAACGAGCAGTACTTC. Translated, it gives CASSYSNEQYF.

CDR3 residues: CASSSGEKLFF. In nucleotides, the CDR3 is TGTGCCAGCAGTTCGGGTGAAAAACTGTTTTTT. The chain couples TRBV6-6 to TRBJ1-4; no firm D call. CDR3 size: 11 residues. Germline V lookup: CDR1 MNHNY, CDR2 SVGAGI (reference sequence). The V and J ends lost 4 bases and 7 bases respectively, with 4 bases between them.

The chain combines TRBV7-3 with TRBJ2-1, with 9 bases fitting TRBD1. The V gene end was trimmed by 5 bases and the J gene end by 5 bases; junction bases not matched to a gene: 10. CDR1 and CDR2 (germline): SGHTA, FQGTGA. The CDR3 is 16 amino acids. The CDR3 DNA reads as TGTGCCAGCAGCACCTTAACAGGGGGCGCCCACAATGAGCAGTTCTTC. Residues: CASSTLTGGAHNEQFF.

CDR3 region: CASNLGGSYGYTF. CDR3 DNA sequence: TGTGCCAGCAATCTAGGGGGGAGCTATGGCTACACCTTC. V gene TRBV28 combines with J gene TRBJ1-2, with a tentative D call TRBD1 (6 bases). CDR3 size: 13 residues. In germline, CDR1 is MDHEN, CDR2 SYDVKM. V was shortened by 7 bases and J by 4 bases, with 13 bases between the two germline ends.

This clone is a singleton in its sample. This CDR3 is CASSPAAGNEAFF. DNA for the CDR3: TGTGCCAGCAGTCCAGCCGCCGGTAATGAAGCTTTCTTT. J is TRBJ1-1 and V is TRBV27; D unclear. Germline V CDR1 and CDR2: MNHEY, SMNVEV (reference sequence). Between the trimmed V and J ends, which lost 5 bases and 7 bases, there was a span of 14 bases. The CDR3 consists of 13 residues.

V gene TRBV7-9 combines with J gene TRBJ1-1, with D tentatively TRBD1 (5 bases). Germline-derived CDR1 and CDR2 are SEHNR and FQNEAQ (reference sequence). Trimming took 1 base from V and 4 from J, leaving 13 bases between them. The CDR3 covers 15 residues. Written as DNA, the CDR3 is TGTGCCAGCAGCTTAGAAAGGGGCCAGGGCACTGAAGCTTTCTTT. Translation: CASSLERGQGTEAFF.

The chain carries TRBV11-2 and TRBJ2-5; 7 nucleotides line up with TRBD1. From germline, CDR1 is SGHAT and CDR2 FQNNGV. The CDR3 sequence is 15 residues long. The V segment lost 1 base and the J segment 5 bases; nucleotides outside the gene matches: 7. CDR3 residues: CASSLAIPGGETQYF. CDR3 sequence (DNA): TGTGCCAGCAGCTTAGCTATTCCAGGGGGTGAGACCCAGTACTTC. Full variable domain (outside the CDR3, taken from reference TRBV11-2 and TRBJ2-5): EAGVAQSPRYKIIEKRQSVAFWCNPISGHATLYWYQQILGQGPKLLIQFQNNGVVDDSQLPKDRFSAERLKGVDSTLKIQPAKLEDSAVYLCASSLAIPGGETQYFGPGTRLLVL.

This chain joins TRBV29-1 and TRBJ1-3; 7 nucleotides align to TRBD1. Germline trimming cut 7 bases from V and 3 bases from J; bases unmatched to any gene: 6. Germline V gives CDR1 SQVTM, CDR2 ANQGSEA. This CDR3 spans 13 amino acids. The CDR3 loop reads CSADGQDGNTIYF. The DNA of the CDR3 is TGCAGCGCTGACGGACAGGATGGAAACACCATATATTTT. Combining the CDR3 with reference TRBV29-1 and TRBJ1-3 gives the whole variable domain SAVISQKPSRDICQRGTSLTIQCQVDSQVTMMFWYRQQPGQSLTLIATANQGSEATYESGFVIDKFPISRPNLTFSTLTVSNMSPEDSSIYLCSADGQDGNTIYFGEGSWLTVV.

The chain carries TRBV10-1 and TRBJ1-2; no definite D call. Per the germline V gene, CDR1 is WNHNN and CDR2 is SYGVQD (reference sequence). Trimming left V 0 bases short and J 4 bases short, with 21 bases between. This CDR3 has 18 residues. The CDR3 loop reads CASSESNLPDRIFYGYTF. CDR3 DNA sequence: TGCGCCAGCAGTGAGTCGAATCTACCGGACCGAATCTTCTATGGCTACACCTTC.

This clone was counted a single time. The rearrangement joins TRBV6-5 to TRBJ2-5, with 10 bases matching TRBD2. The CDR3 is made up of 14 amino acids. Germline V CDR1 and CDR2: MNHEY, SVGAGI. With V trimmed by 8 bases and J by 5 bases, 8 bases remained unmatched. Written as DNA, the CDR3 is TGTGCCAGCCACCTAGCGGGGGTTCGGGAGACCCAGTACTTC. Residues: CASHLAGVRETQYF.

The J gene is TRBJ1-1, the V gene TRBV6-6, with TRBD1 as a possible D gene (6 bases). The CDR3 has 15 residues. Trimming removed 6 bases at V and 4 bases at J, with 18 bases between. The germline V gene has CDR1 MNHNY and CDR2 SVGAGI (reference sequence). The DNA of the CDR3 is TGTGCCAGCAGACCTCAGGGGCTCGGTAGCACTGAAGCTTTCTTT. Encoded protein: CASRPQGLGSTEAFF.

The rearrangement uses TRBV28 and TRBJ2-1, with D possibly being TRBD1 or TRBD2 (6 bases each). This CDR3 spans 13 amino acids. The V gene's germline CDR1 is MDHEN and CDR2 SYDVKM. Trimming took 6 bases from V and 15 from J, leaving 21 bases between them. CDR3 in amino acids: CASRRTPTGRRFF. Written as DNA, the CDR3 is TGTGCCAGCAGACGAACCCCCACAGGGAGGCGGTTCTTC.

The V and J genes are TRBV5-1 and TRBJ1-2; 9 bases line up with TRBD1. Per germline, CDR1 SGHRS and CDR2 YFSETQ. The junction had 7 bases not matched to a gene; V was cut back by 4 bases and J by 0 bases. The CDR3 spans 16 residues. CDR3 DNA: TGCGCCAGCAGCCAACGAACAGGGGGCTCTAACTATGGCTACACCTTC. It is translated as CASSQRTGGSNYGYTF.

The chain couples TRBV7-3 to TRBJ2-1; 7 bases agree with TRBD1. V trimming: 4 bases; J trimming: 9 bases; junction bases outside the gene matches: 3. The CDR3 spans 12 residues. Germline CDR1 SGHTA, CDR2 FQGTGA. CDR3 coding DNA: TGTGCCAGCAGCTCCCCAGGGGGTGAGCAGTTCTTC. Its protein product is CASSSPGGEQFF.

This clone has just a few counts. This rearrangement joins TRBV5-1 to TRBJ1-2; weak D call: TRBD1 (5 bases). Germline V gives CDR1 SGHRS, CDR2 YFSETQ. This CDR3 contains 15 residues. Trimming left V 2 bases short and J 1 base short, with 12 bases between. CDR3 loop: CASSLGDGFNYGYTF. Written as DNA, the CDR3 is TGCGCCAGCAGCTTAGGGGACGGTTTTAACTATGGCTACACCTTC. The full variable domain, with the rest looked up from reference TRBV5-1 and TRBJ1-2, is KAGVTQTPRYLIKTRGQQVTLSCSPISGHRSVSWYQQTPGQGLQFLFEYFSETQRNKGNFPGRFSGRQFSNSRSEMNVSTLELGDSALYLCASSLGDGFNYGYTFGSGTRLTVV.

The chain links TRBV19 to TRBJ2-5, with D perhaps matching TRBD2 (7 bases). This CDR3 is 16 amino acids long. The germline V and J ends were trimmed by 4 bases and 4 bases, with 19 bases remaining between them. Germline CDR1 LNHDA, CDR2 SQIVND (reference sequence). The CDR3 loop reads CASSTGAGLVGETQYF. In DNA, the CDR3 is TGTGCCAGTAGTACAGGGGCTGGACTAGTTGGAGAGACCCAGTACTTC.